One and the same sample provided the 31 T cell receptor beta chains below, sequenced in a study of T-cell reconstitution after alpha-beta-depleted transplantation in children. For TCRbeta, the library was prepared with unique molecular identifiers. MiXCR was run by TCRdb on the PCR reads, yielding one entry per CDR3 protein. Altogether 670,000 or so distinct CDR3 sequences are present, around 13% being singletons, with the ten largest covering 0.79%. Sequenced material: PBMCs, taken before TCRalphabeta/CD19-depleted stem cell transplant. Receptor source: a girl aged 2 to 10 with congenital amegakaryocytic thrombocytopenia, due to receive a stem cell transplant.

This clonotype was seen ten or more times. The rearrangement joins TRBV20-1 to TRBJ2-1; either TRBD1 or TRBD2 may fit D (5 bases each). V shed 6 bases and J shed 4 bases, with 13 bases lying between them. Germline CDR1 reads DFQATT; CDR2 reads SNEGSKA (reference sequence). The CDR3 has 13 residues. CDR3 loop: CSALRDDYNEQFF. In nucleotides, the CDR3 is TGCAGTGCCCTCCGGGACGATTACAATGAGCAGTTCTTC.

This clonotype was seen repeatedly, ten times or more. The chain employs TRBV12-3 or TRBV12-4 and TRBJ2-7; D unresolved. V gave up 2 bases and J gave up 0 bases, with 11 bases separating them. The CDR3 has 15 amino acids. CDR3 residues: CASSLRAARSYEQYF. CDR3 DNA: TGTGCCAGCAGTTTAAGGGCAGCTCGCTCCTACGAGCAGTACTTC.

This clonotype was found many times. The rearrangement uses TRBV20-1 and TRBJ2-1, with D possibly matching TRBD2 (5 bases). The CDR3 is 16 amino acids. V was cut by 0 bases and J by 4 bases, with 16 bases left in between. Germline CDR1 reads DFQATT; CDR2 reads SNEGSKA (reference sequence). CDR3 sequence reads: CSARDGRDLLYNEQFF. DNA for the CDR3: TGCAGTGCTAGAGATGGTCGGGATCTCTTGTACAATGAGCAGTTCTTC.

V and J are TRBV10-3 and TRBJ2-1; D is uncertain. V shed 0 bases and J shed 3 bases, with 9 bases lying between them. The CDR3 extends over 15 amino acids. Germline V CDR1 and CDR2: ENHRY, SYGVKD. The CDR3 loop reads CAISESAGSYNEQFF. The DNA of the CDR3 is TGTGCCATCAGTGAGTCGGCCGGAAGCTACAATGAGCAGTTCTTC.

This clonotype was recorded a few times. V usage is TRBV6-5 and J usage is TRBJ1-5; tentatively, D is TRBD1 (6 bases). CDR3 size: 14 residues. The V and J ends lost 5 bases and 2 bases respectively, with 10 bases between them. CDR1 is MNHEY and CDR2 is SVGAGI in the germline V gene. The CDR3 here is CASSPWTGNQPQHF. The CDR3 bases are TGTGCCAGCAGTCCCTGGACAGGCAATCAGCCCCAGCATTTT.

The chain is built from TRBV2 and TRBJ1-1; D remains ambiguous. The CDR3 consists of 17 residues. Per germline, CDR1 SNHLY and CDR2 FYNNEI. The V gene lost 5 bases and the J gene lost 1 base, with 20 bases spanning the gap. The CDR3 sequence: CASSFSGLPLQNTEAFF. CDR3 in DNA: TGTGCCAGCAGTTTTAGTGGGCTACCCCTTCAGAACACTGAAGCTTTCTTT.

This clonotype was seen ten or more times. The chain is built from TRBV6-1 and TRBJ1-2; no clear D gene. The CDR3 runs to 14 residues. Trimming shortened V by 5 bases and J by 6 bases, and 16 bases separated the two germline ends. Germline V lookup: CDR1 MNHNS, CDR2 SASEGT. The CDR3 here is CASSRALRIDGYTF. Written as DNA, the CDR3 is TGTGCCAGCAGTAGGGCGCTACGGATCGATGGCTACACCTTC.

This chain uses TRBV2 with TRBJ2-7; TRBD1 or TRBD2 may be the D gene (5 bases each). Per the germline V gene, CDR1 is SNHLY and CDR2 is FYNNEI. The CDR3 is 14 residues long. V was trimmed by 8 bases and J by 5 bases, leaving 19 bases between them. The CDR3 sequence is CASRGLVRSDEQYF. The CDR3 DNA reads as TGTGCCAGCCGGGGCCTAGTCAGAAGTGACGAGCAGTACTTC.

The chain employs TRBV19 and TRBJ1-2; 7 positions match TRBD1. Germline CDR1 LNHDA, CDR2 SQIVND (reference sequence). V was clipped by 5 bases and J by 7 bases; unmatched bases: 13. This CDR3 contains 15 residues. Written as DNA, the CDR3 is TGTGCCAGTAGTGTCCAACAGGGGCTCCTGGGTGGCTACACCTTC. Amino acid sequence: CASSVQQGLLGGYTF. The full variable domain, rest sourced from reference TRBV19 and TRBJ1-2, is DGGITQSPKYLFRKEGQNVTLSCEQNLNHDAMYWYRQDPGQGLRLIYYSQIVNDFQKGDIAEGYSVSREKKESFPLTVTSAQKNPTAFYLCASSVQQGLLGGYTFGSGTRLTVV.

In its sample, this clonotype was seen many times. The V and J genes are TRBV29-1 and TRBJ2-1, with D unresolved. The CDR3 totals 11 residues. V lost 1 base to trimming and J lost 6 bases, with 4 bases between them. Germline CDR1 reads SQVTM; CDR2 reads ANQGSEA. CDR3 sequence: CSVEGFNEQFF. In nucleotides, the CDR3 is TGCAGCGTTGAAGGGTTCAATGAGCAGTTCTTC.

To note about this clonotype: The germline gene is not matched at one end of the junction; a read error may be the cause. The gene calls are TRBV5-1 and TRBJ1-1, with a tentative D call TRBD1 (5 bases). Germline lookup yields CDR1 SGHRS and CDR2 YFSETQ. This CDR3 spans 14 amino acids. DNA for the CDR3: TGCGCCAGCAGCTTGGATCCTCGAGGGACTGCAGCTTTCTTT. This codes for CASSLDPRGTAAFF.

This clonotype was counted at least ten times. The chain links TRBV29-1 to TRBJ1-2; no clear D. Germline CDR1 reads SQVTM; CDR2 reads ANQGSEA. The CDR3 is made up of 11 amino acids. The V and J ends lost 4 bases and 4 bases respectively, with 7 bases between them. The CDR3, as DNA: TGCAGCGTTGTATCCTTCTATGGCTACACCTTC. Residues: CSVVSFYGYTF.

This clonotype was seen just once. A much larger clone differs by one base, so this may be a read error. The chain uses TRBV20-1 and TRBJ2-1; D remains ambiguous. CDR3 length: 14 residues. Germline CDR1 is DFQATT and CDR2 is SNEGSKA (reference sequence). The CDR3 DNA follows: TGCAGTGCTAGTCTCCGCGCGACCTACAATGAGCGGTTCTTC. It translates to CSASLRATYNERFF.

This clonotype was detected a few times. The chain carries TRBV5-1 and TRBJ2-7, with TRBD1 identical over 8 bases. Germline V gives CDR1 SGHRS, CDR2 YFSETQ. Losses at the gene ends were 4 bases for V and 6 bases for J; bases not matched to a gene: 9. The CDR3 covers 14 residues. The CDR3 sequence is CASSPGQGELEQYF. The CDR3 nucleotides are TGCGCCAGCAGCCCCGGACAGGGAGAACTCGAGCAGTACTTC.

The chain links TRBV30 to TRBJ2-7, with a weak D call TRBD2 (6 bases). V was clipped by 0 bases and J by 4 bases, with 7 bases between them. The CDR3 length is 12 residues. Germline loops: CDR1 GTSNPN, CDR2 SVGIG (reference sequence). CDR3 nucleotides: TGTGCCTGGAGTGTTGGGGGGTACGAGCAGTACTTC. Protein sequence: CAWSVGGYEQYF. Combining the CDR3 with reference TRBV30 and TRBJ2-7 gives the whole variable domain SQTIHQWPATLVQPVGSPLSLECTVEGTSNPNLYWYRQAAGRGLQLLFYSVGIGQISSEVPQNLSASRPQDRQFILSSKKLLLSDSGFYLCAWSVGGYEQYFGPGTRLTVT.

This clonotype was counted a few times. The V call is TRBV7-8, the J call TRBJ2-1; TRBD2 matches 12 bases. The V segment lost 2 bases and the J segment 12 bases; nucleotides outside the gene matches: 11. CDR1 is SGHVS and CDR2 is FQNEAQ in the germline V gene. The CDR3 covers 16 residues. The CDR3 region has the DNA TGTGCCAGCAGCTTACCCCTTCTAGCGGGAGGGCCAAGGCAGTTCTTC. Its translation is CASSLPLLAGGPRQFF.

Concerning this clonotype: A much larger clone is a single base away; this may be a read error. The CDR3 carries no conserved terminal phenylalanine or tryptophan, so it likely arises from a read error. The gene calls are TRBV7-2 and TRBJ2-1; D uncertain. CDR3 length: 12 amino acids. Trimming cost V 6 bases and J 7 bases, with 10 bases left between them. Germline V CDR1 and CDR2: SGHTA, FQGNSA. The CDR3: CASSKFGNEQFL. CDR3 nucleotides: TGTGCCAGCAGTAAGTTCGGGAATGAGCAGTTCCTC.

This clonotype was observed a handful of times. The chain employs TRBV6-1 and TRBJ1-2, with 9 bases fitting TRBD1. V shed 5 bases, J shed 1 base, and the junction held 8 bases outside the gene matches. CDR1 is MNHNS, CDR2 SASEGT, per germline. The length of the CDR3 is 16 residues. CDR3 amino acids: CASSRPRDRDNYGYTF. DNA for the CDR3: TGTGCCAGCAGTAGACCCCGGGACAGGGATAACTATGGCTACACCTTC.

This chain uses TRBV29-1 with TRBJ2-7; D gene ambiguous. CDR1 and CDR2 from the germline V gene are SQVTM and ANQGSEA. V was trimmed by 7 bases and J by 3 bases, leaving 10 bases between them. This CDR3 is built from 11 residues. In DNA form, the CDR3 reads TGCAGCGCTATTCAGGACTACGAGCAGTACTTC. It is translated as CSAIQDYEQYF.

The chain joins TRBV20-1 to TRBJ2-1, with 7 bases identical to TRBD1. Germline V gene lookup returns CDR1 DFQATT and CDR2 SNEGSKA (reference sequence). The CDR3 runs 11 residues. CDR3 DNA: TGCAGCCCTAAGACAGGGTTTGAGCAGTTCTTC. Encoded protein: CSPKTGFEQFF.

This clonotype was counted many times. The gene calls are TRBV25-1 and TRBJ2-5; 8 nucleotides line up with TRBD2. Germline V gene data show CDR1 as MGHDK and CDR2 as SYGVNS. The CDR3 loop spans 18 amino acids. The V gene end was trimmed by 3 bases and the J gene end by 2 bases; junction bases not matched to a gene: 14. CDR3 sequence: CASSDLAGLAQVQETQYF. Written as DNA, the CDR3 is TGTGCCAGCAGTGATCTAGCGGGCCTCGCCCAGGTTCAAGAGACCCAGTACTTC.

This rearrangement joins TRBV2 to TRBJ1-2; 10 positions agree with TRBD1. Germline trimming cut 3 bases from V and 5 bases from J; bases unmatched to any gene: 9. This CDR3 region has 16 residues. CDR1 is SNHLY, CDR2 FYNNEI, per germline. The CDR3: CASSEGTGDPSYGYTF. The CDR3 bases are TGTGCCAGCAGTGAGGGGACAGGGGACCCCTCGTATGGCTACACCTTC.

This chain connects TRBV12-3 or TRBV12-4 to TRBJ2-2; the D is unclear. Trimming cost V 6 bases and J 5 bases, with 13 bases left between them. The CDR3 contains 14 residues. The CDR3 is CASSLILRTGELFF. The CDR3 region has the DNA TGTGCCAGCAGCCTTATTCTTAGGACCGGGGAGCTGTTTTTT.

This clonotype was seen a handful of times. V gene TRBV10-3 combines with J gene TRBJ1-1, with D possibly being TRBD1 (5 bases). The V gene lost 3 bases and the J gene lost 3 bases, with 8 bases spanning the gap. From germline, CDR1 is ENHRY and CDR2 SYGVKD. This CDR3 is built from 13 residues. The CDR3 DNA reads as TGTGCCATCAGTGACAGGGAAGACACTGAAGCTTTCTTT. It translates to CAISDREDTEAFF.

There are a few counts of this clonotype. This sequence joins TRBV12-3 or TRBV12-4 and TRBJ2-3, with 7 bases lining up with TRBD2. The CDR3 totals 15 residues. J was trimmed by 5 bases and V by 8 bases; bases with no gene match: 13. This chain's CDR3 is CASRWRGSLQDTQYF. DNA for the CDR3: TGTGCCAGCCGATGGCGGGGGTCCCTCCAAGATACGCAGTATTTT.

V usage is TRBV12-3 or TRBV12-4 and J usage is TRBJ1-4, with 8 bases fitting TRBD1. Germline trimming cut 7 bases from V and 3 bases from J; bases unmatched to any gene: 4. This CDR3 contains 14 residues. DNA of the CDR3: TGTGCCAGCAACACAGGGGGTGCTAATGAAAAACTGTTTTTT. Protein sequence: CASNTGGANEKLFF.

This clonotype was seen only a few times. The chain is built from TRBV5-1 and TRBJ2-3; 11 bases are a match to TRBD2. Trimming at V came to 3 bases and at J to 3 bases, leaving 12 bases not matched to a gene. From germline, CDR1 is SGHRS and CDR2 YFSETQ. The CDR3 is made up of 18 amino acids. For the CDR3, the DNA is TGCGCCAGCAGCTACACCGGGACTAGCGGAAAAGGTACAGATACGCAGTATTTT. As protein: CASSYTGTSGKGTDTQYF.

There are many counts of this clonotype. Here the CDR3 reads CASRSMRVGLATDTQYF. The CDR3 DNA follows: TGTGCCAGCAGAAGTATGCGGGTCGGACTAGCAACAGATACGCAGTATTTT. This sequence joins TRBV7-9 and TRBJ2-3; 8 bases fit TRBD2. V lost 6 bases, J lost 3 bases, and 14 bases stayed unmatched. The CDR3 sequence is 17 residues long. The germline V gene encodes CDR1 SEHNR and CDR2 FQNEAQ (reference sequence).

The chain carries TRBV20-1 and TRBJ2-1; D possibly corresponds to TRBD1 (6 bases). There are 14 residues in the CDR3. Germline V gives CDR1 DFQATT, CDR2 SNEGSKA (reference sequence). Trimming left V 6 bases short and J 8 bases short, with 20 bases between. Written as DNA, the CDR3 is TGCAGTGCCAATGAAGGGGGACGCTTCCATGAGCAGTTCTTC. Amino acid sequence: CSANEGGRFHEQFF.

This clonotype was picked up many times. CDR3 residues: CSALGGGSAFF. For the CDR3, the DNA is TGCAGTGCTCTAGGGGGAGGATCGGCTTTCTTT. The chain couples TRBV20-1 to TRBJ1-1; D is possibly TRBD1 (6 bases). The germline gives CDR1 DFQATT, CDR2 SNEGSKA (reference sequence). Trimming shortened V by 5 bases and J by 11 bases, and 15 bases separated the two germline ends. The CDR3 spans 11 residues.

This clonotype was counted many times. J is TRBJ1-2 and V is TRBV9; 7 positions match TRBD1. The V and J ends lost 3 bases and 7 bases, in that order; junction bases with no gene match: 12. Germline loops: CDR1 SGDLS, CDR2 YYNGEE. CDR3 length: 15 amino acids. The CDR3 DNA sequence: TGTGCCAGCAGCGGTGACAGGGAAGGGTACAGTGGCTACACCTTC. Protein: CASSGDREGYSGYTF. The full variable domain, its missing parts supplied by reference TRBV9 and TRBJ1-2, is DSGVTQTPKHLITATGQRVTLRCSPRSGDLSVYWYQQSLDQGLQFLIQYYNGEERAKGNILERFSAQQFPDLHSELNLSSLELGDSALYFCASSGDREGYSGYTFGSGTRLTVV.